The rows below give T cell receptor beta chains drawn from one sample of a study of response to subunit inactivated influenza vaccine. TCRdb independently ran MiXCR on the RT-PCR reads; one entry per CDR3 protein. Among under 200,000 distinct CDR3 sequences listed, about 11% were seen once. The sequencing here drew on CD8+ T cells sorted from PBMCs, taken around 25 months after vaccination. Receptors were obtained from a man between 50 and 75 years old who received an inactivated influenza vaccine. Each CDR3 is given with its conserved first and last residue. The D gene is left open where the match is weak. Clone size, where shown, is once, few, many, or a class for clones that have expanded.

CDR3: CASSLERPSTDTQYF
DNA: TGCGCCAGCAGCTTGGAACGACCCAGCACAGATACGCAGTATTTT
V: TRBV5-1
J: TRBJ2-3
D: NA
size: NA

CDR3: CACKDRGTHTGELFF
DNA: TGCGCCTGTAAGGACAGGGGGACCCACACCGGGGAGCTGTTTTTT
V: TRBV10-2
J: TRBJ2-2
D: TRBD1
size: few

CDR3: CASSAIAGAYYNEQFF
DNA: TGCGCCAGCAGCGCTATAGCGGGGGCCTACTACAATGAGCAGTTCTTC
V: TRBV10-2
J: TRBJ2-1
D: TRBD2
size: NA

CDR3: CASTQDWNQAIPGYEQYF
DNA: TGCGCCAGCACCCAGGATTGGAACCAGGCGATCCCGGGATACGAGCAGTACTTC
V: TRBV5-1
J: TRBJ2-7
D: NA
size: many

CDR3: CASSQEWGRTYEQYF
DNA: TGTGCCAGCAGCCAAGAATGGGGCAGAACCTACGAGCAGTACTTC
V: TRBV4-2
J: TRBJ2-7
D: NA
size: NA

CDR3: CASSRKPTNEKLFF
DNA: TGTGCCAGCAGTCGAAAACCAACTAATGAAAAACTGTTTTTT
V: TRBV12-3/TRBV12-4
J: TRBJ1-4
D: NA
size: many

CDR3: CASSLGQPETQYF
DNA: TGTGCCAGCAGCTTGGGACAGCCGGAGACCCAGTACTTC
V: TRBV5-6
J: TRBJ2-5
D: NA
size: NA

CDR3: CASSPIGTSATYEQYF
DNA: TGTGCCAGCAGTCCTATTGGGACTAGCGCAACCTACGAGCAGTACTTC
V: TRBV7-2
J: TRBJ2-7
D: TRBD2
size: NA

CDR3: CATSPTDPGTTETQYF
DNA: TGTGCCACCAGTCCTACCGACCCCGGGACGACAGAGACCCAGTACTTC
V: TRBV15
J: TRBJ2-5
D: NA
size: few

CDR3: CASSLSSGFGTQYF
DNA: TGTGCCAGCAGCTTAAGTTCAGGGTTTGGGACCCAGTACTTC
V: TRBV11-2
J: TRBJ2-5
D: NA
size: few

CDR3: CASSFQGDQETQYF
DNA: TGTGCCAGCAGTTTCCAGGGGGATCAAGAGACCCAGTACTTC
V: TRBV27
J: TRBJ2-5
D: TRBD1
size: many

CDR3: CASRGLAGGSYNEQFF
DNA: TGTGCCAGCAGGGGACTAGCGGGAGGTTCCTACAATGAGCAGTTCTTC
V: TRBV6-1
J: TRBJ2-1
D: TRBD2
size: NA

CDR3: CASSFGQGGLGYTF
DNA: TGTGCCAGCAGTTTCGGACAGGGAGGACTAGGCTACACCTTC
V: TRBV12-3/TRBV12-4
J: TRBJ1-2
D: TRBD1
size: few

CDR3: CASSYGTTGKTEAFF
DNA: TGTGCCAGCAGTTATGGAACGACAGGGAAGACTGAAGCTTTCTTT
V: TRBV6-5
J: TRBJ1-1
D: TRBD1
size: NA

CDR3: CASSLEGGVDTQYF
DNA: TGCGCCAGCAGCTTGGAGGGAGGGGTTGATACGCAGTATTTT
V: TRBV5-1
J: TRBJ2-3
D: TRBD2
size: NA

CDR3: CASSQGLAGSEQYF
DNA: TGTGCCAGCAGCCAGGGACTAGCGGGAAGCGAGCAGTACTTC
V: TRBV7-9
J: TRBJ2-7
D: TRBD2
size: few

CDR3: CASSFLGTGMNEQFF
DNA: TGTGCCAGCAGTTTCCTCGGGACAGGGATGAATGAGCAGTTCTTC
V: TRBV27
J: TRBJ2-1
D: TRBD1
size: NA

CDR3: CASSQDYLPENYGYTF
DNA: TGTGCCAGCAGCCAAGATTATCTCCCGGAGAACTATGGCTACACCTTC
V: TRBV3-1
J: TRBJ1-2
D: NA
size: NA

CDR3: CASNLLLQGRPDTQYF
DNA: TGTGCCAGCAACCTACTATTACAGGGGCGGCCAGATACGCAGTATTTT
V: TRBV28
J: TRBJ2-3
D: TRBD1
size: many

CDR3: CSVDYEQFF
DNA: TGCAGCGTTGACTATGAGCAGTTCTTC
V: TRBV29-1
J: TRBJ2-1
D: NA
size: many

CDR3: CASSLVGGPIEKLFF
DNA: TGTGCCAGCAGTTTAGTGGGGGGGCCCATTGAAAAACTGTTTTTT
V: TRBV7-6
J: TRBJ1-4
D: NA
size: NA

CDR3: CASSPTSSGAYNEQFF
DNA: TGTGCCAGCAGTCCTACTTCTAGCGGGGCCTACAATGAGCAGTTCTTC
V: TRBV2
J: TRBJ2-1
D: TRBD2
size: few

CDR3: CASSQNQGATNEKLFF
DNA: TGTGCCAGCAGCCAGAACCAGGGAGCAACTAATGAAAAACTGTTTTTT
V: TRBV4-2
J: TRBJ1-4
D: NA
size: medium-sized

CDR3: CSFWAPTGEQYF
DNA: TGCAGCTTCTGGGCCCCAACGGGGGAGCAGTACTTC
V: TRBV29-1
J: TRBJ2-7
D: NA
size: few

CDR3: CASSLRSHSYNEQFF
DNA: TGTGCCAGCAGTTTAAGGTCACATTCCTACAATGAGCAGTTCTTC
V: TRBV28
J: TRBJ2-1
D: NA
size: medium-sized

CDR3: CASTKDASGSFGREQFF
DNA: TGTGCCAGCACCAAGGACGCCAGCGGGAGCTTTGGGCGGGAGCAGTTCTTC
V: TRBV3-1
J: TRBJ2-1
D: TRBD2
size: NA

CDR3: CASSLAAPEQYF
DNA: TGTGCCAGCAGCTTAGCGGCTCCCGAGCAGTACTTC
V: TRBV7-9
J: TRBJ2-7
D: NA
size: NA

CDR3: CASSQPTSGGVILGTGELFF
DNA: TGTGCCAGCAGCCAACCTACTAGCGGGGGGGTTATATTGGGTACCGGGGAGCTGTTTTTT
V: TRBV4-2
J: TRBJ2-2
D: TRBD2
size: NA

CDR3: CASSLVVVVAGGGEQFF
DNA: TGTGCCAGCAGCTTAGTTGTAGTTGTAGCGGGGGGTGGAGAGCAGTTCTTC
V: TRBV7-2
J: TRBJ2-1
D: TRBD2
size: NA

CDR3: CAISGTGGGNTGELFF
DNA: TGTGCCATCAGTGGAACAGGGGGCGGTAACACCGGGGAGCTGTTTTTT
V: TRBV10-3
J: TRBJ2-2
D: TRBD1
size: NA

CDR3: CASSWGVESSYEQYF
DNA: TGTGCCAGCAGCTGGGGGGTAGAAAGCTCCTACGAGCAGTACTTC
V: TRBV5-6
J: TRBJ2-7
D: NA
size: NA

CDR3: CASGLAGEQYF
DNA: TGTGCCAGCGGGTTAGCGGGCGAGCAGTACTTC
V: TRBV7-8
J: TRBJ2-7
D: TRBD2
size: many

CDR3: CASRPRQGAYEQYF
DNA: TGTGCCAGCAGACCTAGACAGGGGGCCTACGAGCAGTACTTC
V: TRBV6-1
J: TRBJ2-7
D: TRBD1
size: few

CDR3: CASSRTGPGGYTF
DNA: TGTGCCAGCAGCCGGACAGGCCCGGGAGGCTACACCTTC
V: TRBV6-1
J: TRBJ1-2
D: TRBD1
size: few

CDR3: CASSFITPGTASEETQYF
DNA: TGCGCCAGCAGCTTCATTACTCCCGGGACAGCAAGCGAAGAGACCCAGTACTTC
V: TRBV5-1
J: TRBJ2-5
D: TRBD1
size: NA

CDR3: CASSQEDRALETQYF
DNA: TGCGCCAGCAGCCAAGAAGACAGGGCATTAGAGACCCAGTACTTC
V: TRBV4-3
J: TRBJ2-5
D: TRBD1
size: NA

CDR3: CASSFAAKDEQFF
DNA: TGTGCCAGCAGTTTTGCAGCGAAGGATGAGCAGTTCTTC
V: TRBV12-3/TRBV12-4
J: TRBJ2-1
D: NA
size: many

CDR3: CASSFAGGVSGANVLTF
DNA: TGTGCCAGCAGTTTCGCCGGGGGCGTCTCTGGGGCCAACGTCCTGACTTTC
V: TRBV12-3/TRBV12-4
J: TRBJ2-6
D: NA
size: few

CDR3: CAATRGSGANVLTF
DNA: TGTGCCGCAACGCGAGGCTCTGGGGCCAACGTCCTGACTTTC
V: TRBV28
J: TRBJ2-6
D: NA
size: NA

CDR3: CASSQTGTEAFF
DNA: TGTGCCAGCAGCCAAACGGGGACAGAAGCTTTCTTT
V: TRBV4-2
J: TRBJ1-1
D: NA
size: many

CDR3: CSVLEGLAYEQYF
DNA: TGCAGCGTATTAGAAGGGTTGGCCTACGAGCAGTACTTC
V: TRBV29-1
J: TRBJ2-7
D: NA
size: NA

CDR3: CASSRQGASAQETQYF
DNA: TGTGCCAGCAGCCGTCAGGGGGCTAGCGCTCAAGAGACCCAGTACTTC
V: TRBV7-1
J: TRBJ2-5
D: TRBD1
size: once